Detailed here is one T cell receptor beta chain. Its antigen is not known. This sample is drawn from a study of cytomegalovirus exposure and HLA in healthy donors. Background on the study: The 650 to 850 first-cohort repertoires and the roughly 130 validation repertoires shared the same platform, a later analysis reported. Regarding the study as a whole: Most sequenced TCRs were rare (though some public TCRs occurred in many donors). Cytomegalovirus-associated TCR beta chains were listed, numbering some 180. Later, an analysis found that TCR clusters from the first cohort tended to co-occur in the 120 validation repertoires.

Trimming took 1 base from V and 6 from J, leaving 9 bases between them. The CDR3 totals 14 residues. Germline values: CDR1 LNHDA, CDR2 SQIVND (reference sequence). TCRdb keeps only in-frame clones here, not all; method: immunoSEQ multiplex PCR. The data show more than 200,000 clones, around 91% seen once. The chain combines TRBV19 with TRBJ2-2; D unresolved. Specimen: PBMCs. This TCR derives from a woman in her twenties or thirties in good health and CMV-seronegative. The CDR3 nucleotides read TGTGCCAGTAGTATAGCCGTTCGTCCCGGGGAGCTGTTTTTT. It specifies CASSIAVRPGELFF.